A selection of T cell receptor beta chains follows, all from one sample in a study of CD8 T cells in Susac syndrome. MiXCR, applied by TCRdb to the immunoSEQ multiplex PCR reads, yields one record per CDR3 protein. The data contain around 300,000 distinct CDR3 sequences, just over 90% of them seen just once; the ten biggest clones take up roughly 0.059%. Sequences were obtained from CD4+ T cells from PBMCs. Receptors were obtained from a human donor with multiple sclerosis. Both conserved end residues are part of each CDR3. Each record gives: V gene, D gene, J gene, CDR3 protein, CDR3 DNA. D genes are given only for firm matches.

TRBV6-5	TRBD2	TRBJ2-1	CASSYSIRTSGSNEQFF	TGTGCCAGCAGTTACTCGATCAGGACTAGCGGGAGTAATGAGCAGTTCTTC
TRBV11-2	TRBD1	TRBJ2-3	CASRRPGTDHTQYF	TGTGCCAGCAGACGACCGGGGACAGATCATACGCAGTATTTT
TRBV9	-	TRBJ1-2	CASSGDISGYGYTF	TGTGCCAGCAGCGGGGACATTTCTGGGTATGGCTACACCTTC
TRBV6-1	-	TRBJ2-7	CASTSVNGPYEQYF	TGTGCCAGCACCTCGGTTAACGGACCCTACGAGCAGTACTTC
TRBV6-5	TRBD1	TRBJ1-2	CASRRQGARADTF	TGTGCCAGCAGGAGACAGGGGGCGCGGGCCGACACCTTC
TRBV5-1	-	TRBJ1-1	CASRSGGRSGNTEAFF	TGCGCCAGCAGATCGGGGGGTCGGTCCGGGAACACTGAAGCTTTCTTT
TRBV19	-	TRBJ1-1	CASIGGGGNTEAFF	TGTGCCAGTATCGGGGGTGGGGGAAACACTGAAGCTTTCTTT
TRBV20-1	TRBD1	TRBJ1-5	CSATSGTAYQPQHF	TGCAGTGCTACTTCCGGGACAGCATATCAGCCCCAGCATTTT
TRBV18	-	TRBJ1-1	CASSPRVKTANTEAFF	TGTGCCAGCTCACCGAGGGTTAAGACAGCGAACACTGAAGCTTTCTTT
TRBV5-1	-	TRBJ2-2	CASSIRSGYNTGELFF	TGCGCCAGCAGCATCAGGAGCGGCTACAACACCGGGGAGCTGTTTTTT
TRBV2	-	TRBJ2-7	CASMGFSYEQYF	TGTGCCAGCATGGGCTTCTCCTACGAGCAGTACTTC
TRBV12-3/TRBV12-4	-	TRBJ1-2	CASSLVTGWDGYTF	TGTGCCAGCAGTTTGGTCACAGGGTGGGATGGCTACACCTTC
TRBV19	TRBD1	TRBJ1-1	CASSPGTGRRTEAFF	TGTGCCAGTAGTCCAGGGACAGGTAGAAGGACTGAAGCTTTCTTT
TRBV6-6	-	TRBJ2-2	CASSYKHRAAGELFF	TGTGCCAGCAGTTATAAACACAGGGCTGCCGGGGAGCTGTTTTTT
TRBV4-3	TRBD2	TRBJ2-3	CASSQSKREADTQYF	TGCGCCAGCAGCCAATCAAAGCGGGAGGCAGATACGCAGTATTTT